These 7 T cell receptor beta chains originate from one sample sequenced in a study of T cells after yellow fever vaccination. TCRdb reprocessed the 5' RACE reads via MiXCR and lists one record per CDR3 protein. Of over 200,000 distinct CDR3 sequences in the sample, over 6.5% were seen once. Sample: CD4+ T cells sorted from PBMCs, taken on the day of the yellow fever booster vaccination. These receptor sequences come from a man aged 25-40 years who received the YFV17D yellow fever vaccine.

This clonotype was recorded many times. The chain recombines TRBV23-1 with TRBJ2-1; D gene uncertain. TRBV23-1 belongs to the ORF category, with a function that is uncertain. The CDR3 contains 10 residues. V was cut by 4 bases and J by 8 bases, with 3 bases left in between. The CDR3 nucleotides read TGCGCCAGCAGTCGACATGAGCAGTTCTTC. Its protein is CASSRHEQFF.

Many counts were recorded for this clonotype. The CDR3 is CSASPDYNEQFF. DNA of the CDR3: TGCAGTGCTTCTCCGGACTACAATGAGCAGTTCTTC. The chain combines TRBV20-1 with TRBJ2-1, with D hard to call. Germline-derived CDR1 and CDR2 are DFQATT and SNEGSKA (reference sequence). The V gene lost 5 bases and the J gene lost 3 bases, with 8 bases spanning the gap. The CDR3 totals 12 residues.

This clonotype was observed many times. The V gene is TRBV24-1, the J gene TRBJ1-5; 10 nucleotides agree with TRBD1. The CDR3 is 16 amino acids. J gave up 3 bases and V 7 bases, and 8 bases lay outside the gene matches. Germline lookup yields CDR1 KGHDR and CDR2 SFDVKD. CDR3 sequence reads: CATSRGGQGDNQPQHF. The CDR3 bases are TGTGCCACCAGCCGGGGTGGACAGGGGGACAATCAGCCCCAGCATTTT.

The CDR3 is CATSDFVGGVDEQFF. CDR3 coding DNA: TGTGCCACCAGTGATTTCGTCGGGGGCGTCGATGAGCAGTTCTTC. The chain joins TRBV24-1 to TRBJ2-1; D is tentatively TRBD1 or TRBD2 (6 bases each). The germline CDR1 and CDR2 sequences are KGHDR and SFDVKD. The CDR3 totals 15 residues. V was cut by 1 base and J by 8 bases, with 14 bases left in between.

This clonotype was detected many times. The rearrangement links TRBV5-1 to TRBJ2-2; possible D gene TRBD2, 5 bases. V lost 0 bases and J lost 5, with 8 bases in between. Germline values: CDR1 SGHRS, CDR2 YFSETQ. The CDR3 runs to 14 residues. DNA for the CDR3: TGCGCCAGCAGCTTGGGCCCGGGAACCGGGGAGCTGTTTTTT. Translation gives CASSLGPGTGELFF.

This clonotype showed up just a few times. The rearrangement joins TRBV20-1 to TRBJ2-5; 8 bases map to TRBD1. V shed 6 bases and J 2 bases; nucleotides not matched to a gene: 2. Germline V CDR1 and CDR2: DFQATT, SNEGSKA (reference sequence). The CDR3 loop spans 12 amino acids. DNA for the CDR3: TGCAGTGCCCACAGGGGGCAAGAGACCCAGTACTTC. It encodes CSAHRGQETQYF.

This clonotype was picked up many times. V usage is TRBV7-2 and J usage is TRBJ2-3, with TRBD1 as a possible D gene (6 bases). CDR1 is SGHTA, CDR2 FQGNSA, per germline. V was shortened by 1 base and J by 2 bases, with 13 bases between the two germline ends. This CDR3 region has 16 residues. In DNA form, the CDR3 reads TGTGCCAGCAGCTTAGGGGGGCGTAAGAACACAGATACGCAGTATTTT. Protein product: CASSLGGRKNTDTQYF.